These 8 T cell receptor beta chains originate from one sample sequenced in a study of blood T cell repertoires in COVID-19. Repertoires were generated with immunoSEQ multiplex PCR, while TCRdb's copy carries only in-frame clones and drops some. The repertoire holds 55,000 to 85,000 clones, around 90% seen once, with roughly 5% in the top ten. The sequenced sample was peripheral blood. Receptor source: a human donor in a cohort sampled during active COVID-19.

The chain's CDR3 is CASSPLETGHQNTGELFF. In DNA form, the CDR3 reads TGTGCCAGCTCACCACTAGAGACAGGACACCAAAACACCGGGGAGCTGTTTTTT. This rearrangement joins TRBV18 to TRBJ2-2, with D tentatively TRBD1 (6 bases). Germline CDR1 and CDR2: KGHSH and LQKENI. V dropped 1 base and J dropped 2 bases, with 17 bases sitting between them. The CDR3 extends over 18 amino acids. Variable domain in full (rest from reference TRBV18 and TRBJ2-2): NAGVMQNPRHLVRRRGQEARLRCSPMKGHSHVYWYRQLPEEGLKFMVYLQKENIIDESGMPKERFSAEFPKEGPSILRIQQVVRGDSAAYFCASSPLETGHQNTGELFFGEGSRLTVL.

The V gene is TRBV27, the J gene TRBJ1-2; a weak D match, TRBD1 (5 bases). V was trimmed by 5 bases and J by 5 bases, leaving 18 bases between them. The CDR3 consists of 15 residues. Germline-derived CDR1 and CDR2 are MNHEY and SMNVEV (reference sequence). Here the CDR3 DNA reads TGTGCCAGCAGTCCCCACCATTCAGGGTTTTATGGCTACACCTTC. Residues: CASSPHHSGFYGYTF.

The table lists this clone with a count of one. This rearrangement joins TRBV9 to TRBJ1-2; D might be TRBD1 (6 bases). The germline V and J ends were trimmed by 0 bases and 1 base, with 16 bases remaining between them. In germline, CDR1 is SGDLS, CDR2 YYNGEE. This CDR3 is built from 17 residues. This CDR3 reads CASSVGLSTGVNYGYTF. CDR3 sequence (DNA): TGTGCCAGCAGCGTAGGACTCTCGACAGGCGTTAACTATGGCTACACCTTC.

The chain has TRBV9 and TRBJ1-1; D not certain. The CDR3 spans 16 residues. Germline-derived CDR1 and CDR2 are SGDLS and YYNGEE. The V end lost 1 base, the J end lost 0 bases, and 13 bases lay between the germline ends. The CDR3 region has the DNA TGTGCCAGCAGCGTACTCCCCGACTATGTGAACACTGAAGCTTTCTTT. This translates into CASSVLPDYVNTEAFF.

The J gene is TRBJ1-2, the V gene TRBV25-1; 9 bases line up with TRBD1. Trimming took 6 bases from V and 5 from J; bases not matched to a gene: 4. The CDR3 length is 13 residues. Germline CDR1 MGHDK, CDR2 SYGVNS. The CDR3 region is CASSRDRVYGYTF. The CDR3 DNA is TGTGCCAGCAGCAGGGACAGGGTTTATGGCTACACCTTC.

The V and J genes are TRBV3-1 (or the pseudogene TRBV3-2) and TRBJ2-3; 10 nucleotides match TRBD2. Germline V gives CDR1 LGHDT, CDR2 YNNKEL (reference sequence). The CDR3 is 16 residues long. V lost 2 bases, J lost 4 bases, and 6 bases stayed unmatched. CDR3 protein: CASSQPAGGNSDTQYF. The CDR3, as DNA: TGTGCCAGCAGCCAACCAGCGGGGGGGAACTCAGATACGCAGTATTTT.

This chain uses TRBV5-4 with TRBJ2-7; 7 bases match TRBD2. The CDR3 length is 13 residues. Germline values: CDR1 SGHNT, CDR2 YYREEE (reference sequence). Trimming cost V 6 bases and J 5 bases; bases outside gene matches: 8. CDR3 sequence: CASKSAGEDEQYF. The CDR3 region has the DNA TGTGCCAGCAAATCCGCGGGGGAGGACGAGCAGTACTTC.

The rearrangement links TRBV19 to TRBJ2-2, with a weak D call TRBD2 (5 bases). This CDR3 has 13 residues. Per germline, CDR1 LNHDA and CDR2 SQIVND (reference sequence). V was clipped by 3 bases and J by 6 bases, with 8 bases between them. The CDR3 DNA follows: TGTGCCAGTAGTATTCCGGGATCCGGGGAGCTGTTTTTT. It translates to CASSIPGSGELFF. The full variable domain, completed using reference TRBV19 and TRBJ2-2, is DGGITQSPKYLFRKEGQNVTLSCEQNLNHDAMYWYRQDPGQGLRLIYYSQIVNDFQKGDIAEGYSVSREKKESFPLTVTSAQKNPTAFYLCASSIPGSGELFFGEGSRLTVL.